The text below deals with one T cell receptor (beta chain). From blood CD8+ and CD4+ T cells, TCR beta sequences were generated. The data originate from a study of CD8 T cells in Susac syndrome. Looked up from germline, CDR1 is DFQATT and CDR2 is SNEGSKA (reference sequence). The CDR3 spans 11 residues. V lost 1 base and J 5 bases, leaving 5 bases between the germline ends. Reverse transcription of roughly 0.5 to 1 ug RNA was performed with random hexamers. Amplification of TCR beta CDR3 spanned 54 Vbeta and 13 Jbeta via immunoSEQ multiplex PCR. TCRdb reanalysed the immunoSEQ multiplex PCR reads using MiXCR and keeps one entry per CDR3 protein. Of about 180,000 distinct CDR3 sequences listed, 85% to 95% are singletons.

The TCR sequence derives from a human donor with Susac syndrome. The chain links TRBV20-1 to TRBJ1-1; D call uncertain. The specimen was CD4+ T cells from PBMCs. CDR3 DNA: TGCAGTGCTAGAGTACAGACTGAAGCTTTCTTT. It translates to CSARVQTEAFF.